The 17 T cell receptor beta chains below all came from one sample that was sequenced in a study of cytomegalovirus exposure and HLA in healthy donors. The PCR ran on 60 Vbeta and 13 Jbeta primers. The assay was immunoSEQ multiplex PCR, and TCRdb's table has in-frame clones only and misses some. The sample lists some 200,000 clones, around 75% seen once, with 1.5% to 2% in the top ten. The sample comprised PBMCs. The receptors derive from a woman younger than 45 in good health and CMV-seronegative.

The gene calls are TRBV11-2 and TRBJ2-3; a possible D gene is TRBD2 (6 bases). This CDR3 is 15 amino acids long. Germline V gene data show CDR1 as SGHAT and CDR2 as FQNNGV. V was cut by 1 base and J by 2 bases, with 10 bases left in between. The CDR3 spells CASSLAGVTTDTQYF. As DNA, the CDR3 is TGTGCCAGCAGCTTAGCGGGAGTAACCACAGATACGCAGTATTTT.

The gene calls are TRBV4-3 and TRBJ2-1, with D unresolved. The V and J ends lost 4 bases and 6 bases respectively, with 13 bases between them. CDR1 and CDR2 (germline): LGHNA, YSLEER. This CDR3 comprises 14 residues. The CDR3 region is CASSPHSLGNEQFF. The CDR3 nucleotides read TGCGCCAGCAGCCCACACTCCCTAGGCAATGAGCAGTTCTTC.

The chain employs TRBV7-8 and TRBJ1-4; D is perhaps TRBD1 (6 bases). Trimming pared 4 bases from V and 4 bases from J, leaving 19 bases between. The CDR3 runs 17 residues. Germline assignment: CDR1 SGHVS and CDR2 FQNEAQ. The chain's CDR3 is CASSSTPAGAINEKLFF. The DNA of the CDR3 is TGTGCCAGCAGCTCCACGCCCGCAGGGGCGATTAATGAAAAACTGTTTTTT.

This chain links TRBV27 with TRBJ1-4; a possible D gene is TRBD1 (6 bases). V lost 5 bases and J 4 bases, leaving 14 bases between the germline ends. The germline CDR1 and CDR2 sequences are MNHEY and SMNVEV (reference sequence). CDR3 length: 15 residues. In DNA, the CDR3 is TGTGCCAGCAGTCGTATGGGACACAATAATGAAAAACTGTTTTTT. Its translation: CASSRMGHNNEKLFF.

The chain has TRBV11-2 and TRBJ2-3; 7 bases match TRBD2. V lost 3 bases to trimming and J lost 0 bases; unmatched junction nucleotides: 15. The CDR3 has 19 amino acids. Germline V gene lookup returns CDR1 SGHAT and CDR2 FQNNGV. The CDR3 reads CASSFPASGRGISTDTQYF. The CDR3 DNA follows: TGTGCCAGCAGCTTCCCGGCTAGCGGAAGAGGGATTAGCACAGATACGCAGTATTTT.

The V and J genes are TRBV7-9 and TRBJ1-4, with 11 positions matching TRBD1. CDR3 size: 17 residues. Trimming at V came to 4 bases and at J to 2 bases, leaving 6 bases not matched to a gene. Germline values: CDR1 SEHNR, CDR2 FQNEAQ (reference sequence). The CDR3 sequence is CASSSGQGAMTNEKLFF. The CDR3 DNA reads as TGTGCCAGCAGCTCCGGACAGGGGGCTATGACTAATGAAAAACTGTTTTTT.

The chain recombines TRBV6-1 with TRBJ2-3; no definite D call. The CDR3 loop spans 19 amino acids. Germline CDR1 reads MNHNS; CDR2 reads SASEGT. The V and J ends lost 0 bases and 5 bases respectively, with 24 bases between them. CDR3 in DNA: TGTGCCAGCAGTGAAGCCGTGGCGGTTGGCGTCCTCGTGGGAGATACGCAGTATTTT. It codes for CASSEAVAVGVLVGDTQYF.

The chain links TRBV19 to TRBJ1-1; weak D call: TRBD1 (5 bases). The CDR3 extends over 13 amino acids. From germline, CDR1 is LNHDA and CDR2 SQIVND (reference sequence). V was shortened by 4 bases and J by 0 bases, with 6 bases between the two germline ends. The CDR3 DNA sequence: TGTGCCAGTAGTACCAGGGTGAACACTGAAGCTTTCTTT. Translation: CASSTRVNTEAFF.

This clone has only one observation. This chain links TRBV6-5 with TRBJ2-1; maybe TRBD1 (7 bases). Trimming shortened V by 3 bases and J by 15 bases, and 21 bases separated the two germline ends. The CDR3 contains 14 residues. Germline V lookup: CDR1 MNHEY, CDR2 SVGAGI. CDR3: CASSYRQGGCARFF. The CDR3, as DNA: TGTGCCAGCAGTTATCGACAGGGAGGTTGTGCGCGGTTCTTC.

This chain links TRBV2 with TRBJ1-1, with 7 bases aligning to TRBD1. The CDR3 covers 14 residues. Germline V gene data show CDR1 as SNHLY and CDR2 as FYNNEI. With 4 bases clipped from V and 5 bases from J, the junction kept 7 bases outside the gene matches. The CDR3 here is CASSGQGRSTEAFF. CDR3 nucleotide sequence: TGTGCCAGCAGTGGACAGGGAAGGTCGACTGAAGCTTTCTTT.

The chain links TRBV5-4 to TRBJ1-6; TRBD1 might be the D (6 bases). This CDR3 contains 15 residues. Germline values: CDR1 SGHNT, CDR2 YYREEE (reference sequence). V lost 3 bases, J lost 10 bases, and 17 bases lay in between. CDR3 amino acids: CASSSSGGRGSPLHF. CDR3 coding DNA: TGTGCCAGCAGCTCCTCGGGGGGCCGGGGATCACCCCTCCACTTT.

This clone was seen only a few times. V usage is TRBV4-2 and J usage is TRBJ2-1; TRBD2 is a possible D gene (5 bases). Germline CDR1 LGHNA, CDR2 YNFKEQ. Trimming cost V 3 bases and J 2 bases, with 23 bases left between them. CDR3 size: 19 residues. As DNA, the CDR3 is TGTGCCAGCAGCCATCCTACCGAGGCAGTAGCGAACACCTACAATGAGCAGTTCTTC. Protein sequence: CASSHPTEAVANTYNEQFF.

This clone was recorded only once. The chain has TRBV10-3 and TRBJ1-1; D may be TRBD1 (5 bases). The CDR3 consists of 14 residues. Germline V gene sequence: CDR1 ENHRY, CDR2 SYGVKD. V lost 5 bases and J lost 5, with 15 bases in between. In DNA, the CDR3 is TGTGCCATCAGTAACCTGGGGGGGAAGACTGAAGCTTTCTTT. Encoded protein: CAISNLGGKTEAFF.

The rearrangement links TRBV19 to TRBJ2-3; TRBD2 is a possible D gene (5 bases). Germline CDR1 and CDR2: LNHDA and SQIVND (reference sequence). CDR3 size: 11 residues. Between the trimmed V and J ends, which lost 4 bases and 10 bases, there was a span of 9 bases. CDR3 in DNA: TGTGCCAGTAGTACGGGGTGGGCGCAGTATTTT. The encoded protein is CASSTGWAQYF.

The J gene is TRBJ2-2, the V gene TRBV4-3, with a possible D match to TRBD1 (6 bases). The V end was cut by 2 bases, the J end by 3 bases, with 16 bases between. Germline V CDR1 and CDR2: LGHNA, YSLEER. This CDR3 is built from 17 residues. The CDR3 sequence is CASSQPRAGDDTGELFF. CDR3 nucleotide sequence: TGCGCCAGCAGCCAACCCCGAGCAGGGGACGACACCGGGGAGCTGTTTTTT.

The gene calls are TRBV29-1 and TRBJ2-5; 12 bases are a match to TRBD1. CDR3 length: 16 amino acids. In germline, CDR1 is SQVTM, CDR2 ANQGSEA. After removal of 4 bases from V and 5 bases from J, the junction contained 11 bases not matched to a gene. CDR3 in amino acids: CSVVKNRDRGRETQYF. The CDR3 region has the DNA TGCAGCGTTGTAAAAAACCGGGACAGGGGGCGTGAGACCCAGTACTTC. Full variable domain (outside the CDR3, taken from reference TRBV29-1 and TRBJ2-5): SAVISQKPSRDICQRGTSLTIQCQVDSQVTMMFWYRQQPGQSLTLIATANQGSEATYESGFVIDKFPISRPNLTFSTLTVSNMSPEDSSIYLCSVVKNRDRGRETQYFGPGTRLLVL.

The J gene is TRBJ1-2, the V gene TRBV4-1, with D possibly TRBD1 on 5 matching bases. V dropped 4 bases and J dropped 4 bases, with 16 bases sitting between them. This CDR3 comprises 15 residues. CDR1 MGHRA and CDR2 YSYEKL come from the germline V gene. CDR3 nucleotide sequence: TGCGCCAGCAGCCCGCCCCGACAGCTGCTCTATGGCTACACCTTC. It translates to CASSPPRQLLYGYTF.